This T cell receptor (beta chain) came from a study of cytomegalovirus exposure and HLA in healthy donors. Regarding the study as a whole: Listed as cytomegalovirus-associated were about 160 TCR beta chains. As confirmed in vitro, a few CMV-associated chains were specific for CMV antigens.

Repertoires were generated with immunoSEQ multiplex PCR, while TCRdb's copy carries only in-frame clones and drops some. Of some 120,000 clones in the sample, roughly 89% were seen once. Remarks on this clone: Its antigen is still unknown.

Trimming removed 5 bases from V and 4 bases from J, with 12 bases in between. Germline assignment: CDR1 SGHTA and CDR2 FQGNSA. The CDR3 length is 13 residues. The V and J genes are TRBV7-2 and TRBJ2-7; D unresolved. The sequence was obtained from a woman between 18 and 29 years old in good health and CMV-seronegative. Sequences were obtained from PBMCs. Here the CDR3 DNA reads TGTGCCAGCAGCCCCGAACCGCTATACGAGCAGTACTTC. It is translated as CASSPEPLYEQYF.